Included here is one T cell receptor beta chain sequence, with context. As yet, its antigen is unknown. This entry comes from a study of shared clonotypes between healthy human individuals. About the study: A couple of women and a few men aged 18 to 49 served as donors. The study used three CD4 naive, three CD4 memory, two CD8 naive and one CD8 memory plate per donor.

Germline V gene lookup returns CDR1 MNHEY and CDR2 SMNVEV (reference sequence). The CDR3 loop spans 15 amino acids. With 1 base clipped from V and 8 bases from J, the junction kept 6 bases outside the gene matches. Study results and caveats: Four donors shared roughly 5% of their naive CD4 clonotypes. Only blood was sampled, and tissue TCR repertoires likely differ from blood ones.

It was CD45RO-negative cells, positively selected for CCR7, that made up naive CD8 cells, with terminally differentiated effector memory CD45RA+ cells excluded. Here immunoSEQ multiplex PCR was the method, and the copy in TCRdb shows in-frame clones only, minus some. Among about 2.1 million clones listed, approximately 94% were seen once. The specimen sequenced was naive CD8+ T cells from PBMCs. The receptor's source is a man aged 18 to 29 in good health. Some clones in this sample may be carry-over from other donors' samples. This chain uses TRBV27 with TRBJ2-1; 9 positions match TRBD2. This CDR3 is CASSLFGTSIHEQFF. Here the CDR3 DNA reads TGTGCCAGCAGTTTATTCGGGACTAGCATCCATGAGCAGTTCTTC.